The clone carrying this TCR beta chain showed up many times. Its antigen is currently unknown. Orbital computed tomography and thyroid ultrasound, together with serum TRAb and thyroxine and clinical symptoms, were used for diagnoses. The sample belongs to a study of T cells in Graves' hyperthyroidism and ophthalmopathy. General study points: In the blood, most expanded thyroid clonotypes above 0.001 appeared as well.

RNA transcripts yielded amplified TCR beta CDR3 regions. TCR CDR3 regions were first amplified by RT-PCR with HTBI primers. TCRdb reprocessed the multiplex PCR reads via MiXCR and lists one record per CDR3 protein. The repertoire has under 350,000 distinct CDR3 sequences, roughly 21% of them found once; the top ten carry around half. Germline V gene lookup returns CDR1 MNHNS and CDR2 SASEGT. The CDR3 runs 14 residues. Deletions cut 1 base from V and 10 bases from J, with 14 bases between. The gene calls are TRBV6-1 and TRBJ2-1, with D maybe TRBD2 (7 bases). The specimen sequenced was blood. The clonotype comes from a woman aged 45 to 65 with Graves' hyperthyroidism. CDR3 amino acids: CASSEGAPGGEQFF. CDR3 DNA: TGTGCCAGCAGTGAAGGGGCTCCGGGGGGCGAGCAGTTCTTC.